This T cell receptor (beta chain) was found in a study of cytomegalovirus exposure and HLA in healthy donors. For the study at large: The study's early data release held around 85 million unique TCRs from HLA-typed donors. Whole-study findings and limits: An analysis that was carried out later associated about 17,000 TCR beta sequences with HLA alleles at 0.05 false discovery rate. Exclusion applied to some V segments, including TRBV6-2 and TRBV6-3, as they were indistinguishable.

V was trimmed by 4 bases and J by 4 bases, leaving 10 bases between them. Germline CDR1 LNHDA, CDR2 SQIVND (reference sequence). This CDR3 has 13 residues. Comments on this clone: Its cognate antigen is unknown.

The primer mix had 60 Vbeta and 13 Jbeta primers. Measured with immunoSEQ multiplex PCR; TCRdb has only the in-frame clones, and not every one. The table records tens of thousands of clones, roughly 74% of them present only once. The sample comprised PBMCs. The sequence derives from a female donor in good health and CMV-seronegative. This sequence joins TRBV19 and TRBJ1-1, with D uncertain. The CDR3 here is CASSSSEVTEAFF. CDR3 coding DNA: TGTGCCAGTAGTAGTTCGGAGGTCACTGAAGCTTTCTTT.